This T cell receptor (beta chain) is from a study of blood T cell repertoires in COVID-19. Turning to the study itself: T cells, B-cell-depleted T cells, or PBMCs provided the cDNA or gDNA that served as material.

Under the authors' procedure: Reference gene primer amplification gave estimated nucleated cell counts. Measured with immunoSEQ multiplex PCR; TCRdb has only the in-frame clones, and not every one. V and J calls and clone size are given by that table; D and trimming were obtained from the DNA. The sample consists of roughly 170,000 clones, roughly 70% of them appearing once. The clonotype originates from a woman over 75 with acute or convalescent COVID-19. The source material was peripheral blood.

The CDR3 spells CASLVGSSYNSPLHF. CDR3 DNA: TGTGCCTCCCTCGTCGGGAGCTCCTATAATTCACCCCTCCACTTT. V and J are TRBV28 and TRBJ1-6; D unresolved. V was trimmed by 11 bases and J by 0 bases, leaving 14 bases between them. The length of the CDR3 is 15 residues. Germline V gene lookup returns CDR1 MDHEN and CDR2 SYDVKM.